This T cell receptor beta chain emerged from a study of CD8+ T cells in alopecia areata. Trimming cost V 0 bases and J 2 bases, with 18 bases left between them. The CDR3 consists of 17 residues. The V gene's germline CDR1 is SGHRS and CDR2 YFSETQ. PBMCs yielded sorted CD4+ and CD8+ T cells. Following RNA extraction, reverse transcription yielded cDNA that acted as the sequencing template. Produced via immunoSEQ multiplex PCR; TCRdb's table is partial and in-frame only. Among about 120,000 clones listed, less than 70% were seen once. Study-level results: Scalp lesions, especially in alopecia totalis/universalis, had higher clonality than normal scalp. Patients shared TCRs less clearly than mice did, possibly for HLA-related reasons. There were also resident alphabeta T cells of normal skin sequenced in scalp samples.

With respect to this clone: Its matching antigen is unknown.

The rearrangement uses TRBV5-1 and TRBJ2-7; D is possibly TRBD2 (7 bases). The sequence was collected from a human donor in good health. Sequences were obtained from CD4+ T cells sorted from blood. CDR3 sequence: CASSLEGRAGAPYEQYF. CDR3 sequence (DNA): TGCGCCAGCAGCTTGGAGGGTCGCGCGGGGGCCCCCTACGAGCAGTACTTC.